The 9 T cell receptor beta chains presented below share a single source sample, sequenced in a study of T cells after yellow fever vaccination. TCRdb ran MiXCR on the 5' RACE reads and lists one entry per CDR3 protein. The sample comprises around 600,000 distinct CDR3 sequences, approximately 13% of which are singletons, and 14% to 15% rests with the top ten. Sequences were derived from PBMCs, sampled on the day of the yellow fever booster vaccination. All receptors come from a man younger than 45 who received the YFV17D yellow fever vaccine.

The sample holds many counts of this clonotype. The J gene is TRBJ1-5, the V gene TRBV15, with unresolved D. The V end was cut by 0 bases, the J end by 1 base, with 7 bases between. The CDR3 runs 15 residues. Germline CDR1 reads LNHNV; CDR2 reads YYDKDF (reference sequence). DNA for the CDR3: TGTGCCACCAGCAGAGAGGGGATCAGCAATCAGCCCCAGCATTTT. Its translation: CATSREGISNQPQHF.

In its sample, this clonotype was seen a few times. J is TRBJ2-7 and V is TRBV12-3 or TRBV12-4; 7 bases are a match to TRBD2. The CDR3 totals 13 residues. J was trimmed by 6 bases and V by 5 bases; bases with no gene match: 7. The CDR3 DNA is TGTGCCAGCAGTGATGGACTAGTAGGCGAGCAGTACTTC. This encodes CASSDGLVGEQYF.

The genes are TRBV5-4 and TRBJ2-1; D possibly corresponds to TRBD1 (6 bases). The germline V gene encodes CDR1 SGHNT and CDR2 YYREEE (reference sequence). This CDR3 region has 13 residues. V was pared by 0 bases and J by 8 bases, with 9 bases between. Written as DNA, the CDR3 is TGTGCCAGCAGCTTGGAACAGGGCGATGAGCAGTTCTTC. It yields the protein CASSLEQGDEQFF.

This clonotype occurred a few times. The chain combines TRBV20-1 with TRBJ2-7, with D tentatively TRBD2 (6 bases). The CDR3 sequence is 15 residues long. CDR1 and CDR2 from the germline V gene are DFQATT and SNEGSKA (reference sequence). V lost 2 bases and J lost 0, with 14 bases in between. The CDR3 coding sequence is TGCAGTGCTAGAATCCGGGACTTAAGCTCCTACGAGCAGTACTTC. This gives the protein CSARIRDLSSYEQYF.

The CDR3 is CSVRTSGREGEQFF. The CDR3 DNA sequence: TGCAGTGTTCGGACTAGCGGGAGAGAGGGTGAGCAGTTCTTC. The chain recombines TRBV20-1 with TRBJ2-1; 13 nucleotides match TRBD2. This CDR3 has 14 residues. V was pared by 7 bases and J by 9 bases, with 9 bases of the junction left unmatched. Germline CDR1 and CDR2: DFQATT and SNEGSKA (reference sequence).

A few counts support this clonotype. V is TRBV19 and J is TRBJ2-1, with D possibly being TRBD1 (5 bases). The V gene lost 11 bases and the J gene lost 4 bases, with 12 bases spanning the gap. Germline lookup yields CDR1 LNHDA and CDR2 SQIVND (reference sequence). This CDR3 is 12 amino acids long. The CDR3 loop is CACTAGYNEQFF. In DNA, the CDR3 is TGTGCCTGCACGGCAGGGTACAATGAGCAGTTCTTC.

This clonotype was seen at least ten times. The CDR3 bases are TGTGCCAGCAGCTTAGACGGACCCTACGAGCAGTACTTC. It translates to CASSLDGPYEQYF. The chain recombines TRBV7-2 with TRBJ2-7; no clear D gene. V was pared by 1 base and J by 2 bases, with 6 bases between. This CDR3 contains 13 residues. Germline CDR1 and CDR2: SGHTA and FQGNSA. Complete variable domain (other parts from reference TRBV7-2 and TRBJ2-7): GAGVSQSPSNKVTEKGKDVELRCDPISGHTALYWYRQSLGQGLEFLIYFQGNSAPDKSGLPSDRFSAERTGGSVSTLTIQRTQQEDSAVYLCASSLDGPYEQYFGPGTRLTVT.

The J gene is TRBJ1-1, the V gene TRBV21-1; the table assigns TRBD1, which was not confirmed against the DNA. TRBV21-1 is designated a pseudogene. The CDR3 length is 19 residues. CDR3 sequence reads: CASSTTGEMIIRENTEAFF. The CDR3 DNA is TGTGCCAGCAGCACGACAGGGGAGATGATCATCAGGGAGAACACTGAAGCTTTCTTT.

This clonotype has ten or more counts. The chain has TRBV6-1 and TRBJ2-7; 9 positions agree with TRBD1. Unmatched junction bases numbered 17, after V lost 7 bases and J lost 7 bases. The germline gives CDR1 MNHNS, CDR2 SASEGT. The CDR3 loop spans 16 amino acids. CDR3 residues: CASTRGTPGQGNEQYF. The DNA for the CDR3 is TGTGCCAGCACCAGGGGGACTCCGGGACAGGGAAATGAGCAGTACTTC.